The 29 T cell receptor beta chains below all came from one sample that was sequenced in a study of control samples from healthy donors and cancer patients. Method: immunoSEQ multiplex PCR; TCRdb's copy keeps in-frame clones and lacks some. The sample has over 110,000 clones; roughly 92% are singletons. The sequenced sample consisted of blood. The receptors come from a man younger than 40 in good health.

This clone was found once. The chain couples TRBV11-2 to TRBJ1-3, with a weak D call TRBD1 (6 bases). V dropped 1 base and J dropped 3 bases, with 7 bases sitting between them. This CDR3 has 14 amino acids. CDR1 and CDR2 (germline): SGHAT, FQNNGV. The chain's CDR3 is CASSLGTDGNTIYF. Here the CDR3 DNA reads TGTGCCAGCAGCTTAGGGACAGATGGAAACACCATATATTTT. Together with reference TRBV11-2 and TRBJ1-3, the CDR3 gives the full variable domain: EAGVAQSPRYKIIEKRQSVAFWCNPISGHATLYWYQQILGQGPKLLIQFQNNGVVDDSQLPKDRFSAERLKGVDSTLKIQPAKLEDSAVYLCASSLGTDGNTIYFGEGSWLTVV.

The gene calls are TRBV27 and TRBJ2-7; D unresolved. V lost 6 bases to trimming and J lost 1 base, with 1 base between them. This CDR3 comprises 10 residues. From germline, CDR1 is MNHEY and CDR2 SMNVEV (reference sequence). CDR3: CASRSYEQYF. The CDR3 nucleotides are TGTGCCAGCAGGTCCTACGAGCAGTACTTC.

The gene calls are TRBV6-5 and TRBJ2-2; 9 positions match TRBD1. CDR1 and CDR2 from the germline V gene are MNHEY and SVGAGI. V shed 5 bases, J shed 4 bases, and the junction held 5 bases outside the gene matches. There are 15 residues in the CDR3. In DNA form, the CDR3 reads TGTGCCAGCAGTCGTGACAGGGGGTTCACCGGGGAGCTGTTTTTT. It is translated as CASSRDRGFTGELFF.

V gene TRBV6-1 combines with J gene TRBJ1-2; D is ambiguous. Trimming cost V 3 bases and J 4 bases, with 15 bases left between them. This CDR3 contains 15 residues. The germline V gene encodes CDR1 MNHNS and CDR2 SASEGT. The CDR3 protein is CASSDEGGWGYGYTF. The DNA of the CDR3 is TGTGCCAGCAGTGATGAGGGAGGGTGGGGCTATGGCTACACCTTC.

The chain couples TRBV10-1 to TRBJ1-2; 7 bases are shared with TRBD1. Germline CDR1 WNHNN, CDR2 SYGVQD (reference sequence). The junction had 6 bases not matched to a gene; V was cut back by 5 bases and J by 3 bases. The CDR3 has 14 amino acids. The CDR3 loop reads CASSPTGLDYGYTF. The CDR3 bases are TGCGCCAGCAGTCCGACAGGGCTAGACTATGGCTACACCTTC.

This chain uses TRBV28 with TRBJ1-6; D is unresolved. Germline CDR1 MDHEN, CDR2 SYDVKM. The germline V and J ends were trimmed by 7 bases and 13 bases, with 17 bases remaining between them. The CDR3 spans 13 residues. The chain's CDR3 is CASMTTRNSPLHF. In DNA form, the CDR3 reads TGTGCCAGCATGACGACACGTAACTCTCCCCTCCACTTT.

The chain recombines TRBV19 with TRBJ2-2; the D is unclear. This CDR3 has 13 residues. The V end was cut by 3 bases, the J end by 6 bases, with 8 bases between. Germline values: CDR1 LNHDA, CDR2 SQIVND (reference sequence). CDR3 in DNA: TGTGCCAGTAGTATTTTTGGGCCCGGGGAGCTGTTTTTT. This gives the protein CASSIFGPGELFF.

This chain links TRBV7-2 with TRBJ1-5, with a weak D call TRBD1 (6 bases). The CDR3 consists of 14 residues. The germline V and J ends were trimmed by 1 base and 6 bases, with 10 bases remaining between them. Germline CDR1 is SGHTA and CDR2 is FQGNSA. CDR3 nucleotides: TGTGCCAGCAGCTTAGACAGGGCTAGTCAGCCCCAGCATTTT. Its protein product is CASSLDRASQPQHF. Drawing the rest from reference TRBV7-2 and TRBJ1-5, the complete variable domain is GAGVSQSPSNKVTEKGKDVELRCDPISGHTALYWYRQSLGQGLEFLIYFQGNSAPDKSGLPSDRFSAERTGGSVSTLTIQRTQQEDSAVYLCASSLDRASQPQHFGDGTRLSIL.

This chain links TRBV4-1 with TRBJ2-3; D remains ambiguous. Germline lookup yields CDR1 MGHRA and CDR2 YSYEKL. V dropped 1 base and J dropped 0 bases, with 14 bases sitting between them. The CDR3 extends over 17 amino acids. The CDR3 protein is CASSQVSRLASTDTQYF. CDR3 DNA: TGCGCCAGCAGCCAAGTGTCTCGGCTCGCTAGCACAGATACGCAGTATTTT.

The J gene is TRBJ1-3, the V gene TRBV4-1; 8 bases map to TRBD1. The CDR3 has 19 residues. V gave up 2 bases and J gave up 3 bases; unmatched junction bases: 15. Germline V lookup: CDR1 MGHRA, CDR2 YSYEKL. This chain's CDR3 is CASSQRTGRGQLGGNTIYF. The CDR3 nucleotides are TGCGCCAGCAGCCAAAGAACCGGCAGGGGGCAATTGGGTGGAAACACCATATATTTT.

The rearrangement joins TRBV7-2 to TRBJ2-1; 14 bases line up with TRBD2. CDR3 length: 19 amino acids. V trimming: 5 bases; J trimming: 2 bases; junction bases outside the gene matches: 11. Germline assignment: CDR1 SGHTA and CDR2 FQGNSA. The CDR3 DNA is TGTGCCAGCAGCCTACTGGGACTAGCGGGAGTAAAAGCCTACAATGAGCAGTTCTTC. Residues: CASSLLGLAGVKAYNEQFF.

V usage is TRBV18 and J usage is TRBJ2-2; possibly TRBD1 for D (5 bases). Trimming took 9 bases from V and 7 from J, leaving 12 bases between them. The CDR3 runs 12 residues. The germline V gene encodes CDR1 KGHSH and CDR2 LQKENI. CDR3 loop: CASTRAGGELFF. For the CDR3, the DNA is TGTGCCAGTACCAGGGCAGGCGGGGAGCTGTTTTTT.

V usage is TRBV24-1 and J usage is TRBJ2-1; perhaps TRBD2 as D (6 bases). The CDR3 covers 16 residues. The V gene lost 0 bases and the J gene lost 7 bases, with 15 bases spanning the gap. Germline assignment: CDR1 KGHDR and CDR2 SFDVKD. The CDR3, as DNA: TGTGCCACCAGTGATTTGGAGGAGGGCCCAAATAATGAGCAGTTCTTC. It is translated as CATSDLEEGPNNEQFF.

The chain links TRBV6-5 to TRBJ1-1; 7 nucleotides align to TRBD1. This CDR3 contains 14 residues. V shed 2 bases and J 3 bases; nucleotides not matched to a gene: 3. Germline V gives CDR1 MNHEY, CDR2 SVGAGI. The CDR3 protein is CASSYAGTDTEAFF. The CDR3 DNA follows: TGTGCCAGCAGTTACGCCGGGACAGACACTGAAGCTTTCTTT.

This chain joins TRBV19 and TRBJ1-1, with 9 bases matching TRBD1. This CDR3 contains 15 residues. Germline CDR1 is LNHDA and CDR2 is SQIVND (reference sequence). Trimming at V came to 5 bases and at J to 7 bases, leaving 11 bases not matched to a gene. The chain's CDR3 is CASSPWTGVVSEAFF. For the CDR3, the DNA is TGTGCCAGTAGTCCCTGGACAGGGGTTGTGAGTGAAGCTTTCTTT.

V gene TRBV29-1 combines with J gene TRBJ2-7; TRBD2 matches at 8 bases. J was trimmed by 6 bases and V by 6 bases; bases with no gene match: 13. The CDR3 contains 14 residues. CDR1 is SQVTM and CDR2 is ANQGSEA in the germline V gene. CDR3 nucleotides: TGCAGCGTCTCCACCGGGGGGGATAGGGGCGAGCAGTACTTC. Its protein product is CSVSTGGDRGEQYF.

The rearrangement uses TRBV20-1 and TRBJ1-5; no firm D call. The ends were cut back, 3 bases at V and 2 bases at J, with 14 bases in the middle. CDR1 and CDR2 (germline): DFQATT, SNEGSKA (reference sequence). The CDR3 consists of 15 residues. The CDR3 here is CSASFGFLGNQPQHF. DNA for the CDR3: TGCAGTGCTAGTTTCGGGTTTTTAGGCAATCAGCCCCAGCATTTT.

The V and J genes are TRBV5-5 and TRBJ2-5; no reliable D call. Per germline, CDR1 SGHKS and CDR2 YYEKEE (reference sequence). The CDR3 runs to 17 residues. Trimming pared 3 bases from V and 0 bases from J, leaving 18 bases between. The CDR3 DNA sequence: TGTGCCAGCAGCTCCGCGCCCGGTGACATGTACCAAGAGACCCAGTACTTC. It is translated as CASSSAPGDMYQETQYF.

The J gene is TRBJ2-7, the V gene TRBV28; perhaps TRBD2 as D (6 bases). This CDR3 has 14 amino acids. CDR1 is MDHEN, CDR2 SYDVKM, per germline. Trimming shortened V by 3 bases and J by 2 bases, and 11 bases separated the two germline ends. The CDR3 loop is CASSFASAPYEQYF. CDR3 bases: TGTGCCAGCAGTTTCGCTAGCGCTCCCTACGAGCAGTACTTC.

The V gene is TRBV20-1, the J gene TRBJ2-5; 9 bases align to TRBD1. The V segment lost 3 bases and the J segment 7 bases; nucleotides outside the gene matches: 15. The CDR3 has 16 residues. Germline assignment: CDR1 DFQATT and CDR2 SNEGSKA (reference sequence). The DNA of the CDR3 is TGCAGTGCTAGTACCCCAGGACAGGGGATTTTCTTGACCCAGTACTTC. This encodes CSASTPGQGIFLTQYF.

The V gene is TRBV5-5, the J gene TRBJ2-7; 7 positions agree with TRBD1. Looked up from germline, CDR1 is SGHKS and CDR2 is YYEKEE (reference sequence). J gave up 6 bases and V 2 bases, and 11 bases lay outside the gene matches. The CDR3 totals 15 residues. The CDR3 bases are TGTGCCAGCAGCTTCACCGGGACAGAGGACCGCGAGCAGTACTTC. Protein product: CASSFTGTEDREQYF.

In nucleotides, the CDR3 is TGTGCCAGCAGCCAAGGGGCAGGGGTGAAGCATTTT. Its protein product is CASSQGAGVKHF. The rearrangement joins TRBV3-1 (or the pseudogene TRBV3-2) to TRBJ1-5, with D tentatively TRBD1 (6 bases). V was shortened by 1 base and J by 14 bases, with 12 bases between the two germline ends. This CDR3 spans 12 amino acids. The V gene's germline CDR1 is LGHDT and CDR2 YNNKEL (reference sequence).

V is TRBV19 and J is TRBJ2-1; D unclear. Germline CDR1 is LNHDA and CDR2 is SQIVND (reference sequence). This CDR3 region has 14 residues. Between the trimmed V and J ends, which lost 2 bases and 3 bases, there was a span of 8 bases. In nucleotides, the CDR3 is TGTGCCAGTAGTATACCCGCTCACTACAATGAGCAGTTCTTC. Translation gives CASSIPAHYNEQFF. Together with reference TRBV19 and TRBJ2-1, the CDR3 gives the full variable domain: DGGITQSPKYLFRKEGQNVTLSCEQNLNHDAMYWYRQDPGQGLRLIYYSQIVNDFQKGDIAEGYSVSREKKESFPLTVTSAQKNPTAFYLCASSIPAHYNEQFFGPGTRLTVL.

This sequence joins TRBV6-2 or TRBV6-3 and TRBJ1-1, with D possibly matching TRBD1 (6 bases). Trimming left V 6 bases short and J 3 bases short, with 20 bases between. Germline lookup yields CDR1 MNHEY and CDR2 SVGEGT. This CDR3 has 16 amino acids. CDR3 nucleotides: TGTGCCAGCAGCCGCGCAGGGGTGGGGGGCCACACTGAAGCTTTCTTT. Protein sequence: CASSRAGVGGHTEAFF.

This chain joins TRBV29-1 and TRBJ1-4, with D perhaps TRBD1 (5 bases). Trimming stripped 8 bases from V and 0 bases from J, with 13 bases between. This CDR3 spans 14 amino acids. CDR1 SQVTM and CDR2 ANQGSEA come from the germline V gene. DNA for the CDR3: TGCAGCCTCCCGGGACCTGCAACTAATGAAAAACTGTTTTTT. As protein: CSLPGPATNEKLFF.

This clone appeared a single time. The chain combines TRBV15 with TRBJ2-3; D possibly corresponds to TRBD2 (6 bases). Germline CDR1 is LNHNV and CDR2 is YYDKDF (reference sequence). The V end lost 0 bases, the J end lost 14 bases, and 21 bases lay between the germline ends. The CDR3 runs 15 residues. CDR3 sequence (DNA): TGTGCCACCAGCAGAGACCAAATATCTAGCGAAGCTTTGTATTTT. Amino acids: CATSRDQISSEALYF.

The chain employs TRBV7-9 and TRBJ2-5; D is uncertain. Germline V gene data show CDR1 as SEHNR and CDR2 as FQNEAQ (reference sequence). The V end lost 1 base, the J end lost 1 base, and 7 bases lay between the germline ends. The length of the CDR3 is 14 residues. This CDR3 is CASSLGGGQETQYF. For the CDR3, the DNA is TGTGCCAGCAGCTTAGGGGGTGGCCAAGAGACCCAGTACTTC.

In this sample, this clone turned up once. This rearrangement joins TRBV14 to TRBJ1-3, with D unclear. Germline V lookup: CDR1 SGHDN, CDR2 FVKESK. The CDR3 has 16 residues. With 0 bases removed from V and 3 bases from J, the gap between germline ends came to 12 bases. The CDR3 sequence: CASSQDNTGVGNTIYF. The DNA for the CDR3 is TGTGCCAGCAGCCAAGATAATACCGGGGTTGGAAACACCATATATTTT. Variable domain in full (rest from reference TRBV14 and TRBJ1-3): EAGVTQFPSHSVIEKGQTVTLRCDPISGHDNLYWYRRVMGKEIKFLLHFVKESKQDESGMPNNRFLAERTGGTYSTLKVQPAELEDSGVYFCASSQDNTGVGNTIYFGEGSWLTVV.

V and J are TRBV5-1 and TRBJ1-5, with 7 bases lining up with TRBD1. The trim removed 4 bases at V and 1 base at J, leaving 2 bases unmatched. The CDR3 has 14 amino acids. Germline values: CDR1 SGHRS, CDR2 YFSETQ. CDR3 in amino acids: CASSPGQSNQPQHF. The DNA of the CDR3 is TGCGCCAGCAGCCCGGGACAGAGCAATCAGCCCCAGCATTTT.